The entry below gives a single T cell receptor (beta chain) sequence along with its context. Germline CDR1 and CDR2: DFQATT and SNEGSKA (reference sequence). This CDR3 is built from 13 residues. Trimming took off 3 bases at V and 0 bases at J, with 9 bases between the two ends. PCR was performed a second time for about 6 to 12 cycles using a sample-barcoded 5' primer and a J-beta primer mix. TCRdb independently ran MiXCR on the 5' RACE reads; one entry per CDR3 protein. This sample yields about a million distinct CDR3 sequences, of which under 40% are seen a single time; 13% belongs to the top ten. This sample is part of a study of blood T cells in healthy people across ages.

This sequence was found in a man in his late teens or twenties in good health. The material sequenced was blood. This chain links TRBV20-1 with TRBJ2-7; TRBD2 might be the D (6 bases). As DNA, the CDR3 is TGCAGTGCTAGCGGCGGGGACTCCTACGAGCAGTACTTC. Residues: CSASGGDSYEQYF.